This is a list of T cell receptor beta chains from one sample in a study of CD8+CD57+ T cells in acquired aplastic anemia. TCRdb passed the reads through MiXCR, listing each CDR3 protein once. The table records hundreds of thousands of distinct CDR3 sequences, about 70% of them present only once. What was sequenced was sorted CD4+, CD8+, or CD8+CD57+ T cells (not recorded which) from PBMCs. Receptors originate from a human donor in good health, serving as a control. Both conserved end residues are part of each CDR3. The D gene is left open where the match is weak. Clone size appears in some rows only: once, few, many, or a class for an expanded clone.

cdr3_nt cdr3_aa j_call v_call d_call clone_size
TGTGCCAGCAGCTTGAAGAACAACACTGAAGCTTTCTTT CASSLKNNTEAFF TRBJ1-1 TRBV2 - -
TGTGCCAGCAGCCCCGGGACAGGGCGCTCCCACGCGCAGTACTTC CASSPGTGRSHAQYF TRBJ2-7 TRBV12-3/TRBV12-4 TRBD1 -
TGCAGTGCTAGACGTGGGGGCAACACCGAGCAGTACTTC CSARRGGNTEQYF TRBJ2-7 TRBV20-1 - -
TGTGCCAGCAGCTTAGATGCGGGGGCGGATACGCAGTATTTT CASSLDAGADTQYF TRBJ2-3 TRBV12-3/TRBV12-4 - -
TGTGCCAGCAGTGGTCCAGGGGCTTCAATTAACTACGAGCAGTACTTC CASSGPGASINYEQYF TRBJ2-7 TRBV25-1 - -
TGTGCCAGCAGCTTAATCAGGGGAGATCAGCCCCAGCATTTT CASSLIRGDQPQHF TRBJ1-5 TRBV5-4 - few
TGCGCCAGCAGCCCGACGACCCAGTACTTC CASSPTTQYF TRBJ2-5 TRBV5-1 - -
TGTGCCAGCAGCTTACTGGGGTTCGCGGGGGCCAACGTCCTGACTTTC CASSLLGFAGANVLTF TRBJ2-6 TRBV7-2 - many
TGCGCCAGCAGCTTGGAAGGGACAGGGGCCAAGCAGTACTTC CASSLEGTGAKQYF TRBJ2-7 TRBV5-1 TRBD1 many
TGTGCCAGCAGCTCCGTCAGCCGGACAGGACAAGAGACCCAGTACTTC CASSSVSRTGQETQYF TRBJ2-5 TRBV7-7 TRBD1 many
TGTGCCACCAGCAGAAGGACTAGCGGGGGGGGGACAGATACGCAGTATTTT CATSRRTSGGGTDTQYF TRBJ2-3 TRBV15 TRBD2 many
TGTGCCACCAGTGCAGGTTACGAGCAGTACTTC CATSAGYEQYF TRBJ2-7 TRBV24-1 - many
TGTGCCACCAGTGGTCAACAGAGGACTAATGAAAAACTGTTTTTT CATSGQQRTNEKLFF TRBJ1-4 TRBV24-1 - many
TGTGCCAGCAGAACAAGTGGTCAGCCCCAGCATTTT CASRTSGQPQHF TRBJ1-5 TRBV12-3/TRBV12-4 - -
TGTGCCAGCAGCCAAAACAGGGGGCCCTCAGATACGCAGTATTTT CASSQNRGPSDTQYF TRBJ2-3 TRBV3-1 TRBD1 -